What follows are 22 T cell receptor beta chains derived from one specimen sequenced in a study of human T cells and chemical hapten exposure. TCRdb called the RACE reads again in MiXCR, with one record for every CDR3 protein. The sample lists some 98,000 distinct CDR3 sequences, under 14% occurring once. The time point here: pre-sensitization, week 0. Specified treatment: therapeutic diphenylcyclopropenone sensitization with weekly scalp DPC. Here the sequenced sample was whole blood, taken in connection with sensitization to the hapten diphenylcyclopropenone (DPC). The receptor source for this set is a woman between 55 and 75 years old with alopecia areata. Some clones in this sample may be carry-over from other donors' samples.

This clonotype was recorded at least ten times. V and J are TRBV6-2 or TRBV6-3 and TRBJ1-5, with 9 bases fitting TRBD1. CDR1 MNHEY and CDR2 SVGEGT come from the germline V gene. The V segment lost 6 bases and the J segment 5 bases; nucleotides outside the gene matches: 8. This CDR3 spans 15 amino acids. This CDR3 reads CASRHQDRGHQPQHF. For the CDR3, the DNA is TGTGCCAGCAGACATCAGGACAGGGGACATCAGCCCCAGCATTTT.

This clonotype has a count of ten or more. V and J are TRBV10-3 and TRBJ2-2; 9 bases are a match to TRBD1. V shed 3 bases and J 5 bases; nucleotides not matched to a gene: 7. CDR3 size: 16 residues. CDR1 ENHRY and CDR2 SYGVKD come from the germline V gene. The CDR3 bases are TGTGCCATCAGTGATACGACAGGGGGAGGTACCGGGGAGCTGTTTTTT. Translating gives CAISDTTGGGTGELFF.

The chain couples TRBV7-3 to TRBJ2-7; 7 bases are a match to TRBD2. The CDR3 is 14 amino acids. In germline, CDR1 is SGHTA, CDR2 FQGTGA. Unmatched junction bases numbered 4, after V lost 4 bases and J lost 1 base. CDR3 in amino acids: CASSSTGLSYEQYF. The CDR3 DNA reads as TGTGCCAGCAGCTCCACGGGACTATCCTACGAGCAGTACTTC.

This sequence joins TRBV7-6 and TRBJ2-3; D not certain. In germline, CDR1 is SGHVS, CDR2 FNYEAQ. V lost 1 base and J 6 bases, leaving 8 bases between the germline ends. The CDR3 covers 13 residues. The CDR3 nucleotides are TGTGCCAGCAGCTTAGGAGCGTACGATACGCAGTATTTT. Protein product: CASSLGAYDTQYF.

This clonotype was observed a few times. J is TRBJ2-1 and V is TRBV6-6, with 9 bases identical to TRBD1. Germline V gene lookup returns CDR1 MNHNY and CDR2 SVGAGI (reference sequence). V lost 4 bases, J lost 6 bases, and 16 bases stayed unmatched. The CDR3 has 18 amino acids. The CDR3 sequence: CASSFNRGTGGAFNEQFF. In nucleotides, the CDR3 is TGTGCCAGCAGTTTCAACAGGGGAACAGGGGGCGCCTTCAATGAGCAGTTCTTC.

V usage is TRBV2 and J usage is TRBJ2-7; a weak D match, TRBD1 (5 bases). The CDR3 is made up of 13 amino acids. Germline CDR1 reads SNHLY; CDR2 reads FYNNEI. The V and J ends lost 7 bases and 2 bases respectively, with 12 bases between them. The CDR3 region has the DNA TGTGCCAGCACCCCGACAGCCACCTACGAGCAGTACTTC. Amino acid sequence: CASTPTATYEQYF.

Ten or more counts support this clonotype. The chain links TRBV7-9 to TRBJ1-5, with D uncertain. The CDR3 length is 15 residues. CDR1 and CDR2 (germline): SEHNR, FQNEAQ (reference sequence). With 4 bases removed from V and 6 bases from J, the gap between germline ends came to 16 bases. CDR3 protein: CASSSEAAGGQPQHF. The CDR3 region has the DNA TGTGCCAGCAGCTCAGAGGCAGCGGGAGGTCAGCCCCAGCATTTT.

This chain links TRBV3-1 with TRBJ2-1, with D unclear. The V and J ends lost 2 bases and 0 bases respectively, with 8 bases between them. The V gene's germline CDR1 is LGHDT and CDR2 YNNKEL (reference sequence). This CDR3 contains 15 residues. CDR3 coding DNA: TGTGCCAGCAGCCAACGGGTAAGCTCCTACAATGAGCAGTTCTTC. Amino acid sequence: CASSQRVSSYNEQFF.

This clonotype was counted many times. V is TRBV20-1 and J is TRBJ2-4; the D gene is possibly TRBD2 (5 bases). Germline V gene lookup returns CDR1 DFQATT and CDR2 SNEGSKA (reference sequence). The CDR3 contains 16 residues. Trimming removed 0 bases at V and 0 bases at J, with 12 bases between. CDR3 region: CSARDRGRLAKNIQYF. The DNA of the CDR3 is TGCAGTGCTAGAGATCGGGGAAGACTAGCCAAAAACATTCAGTACTTC.

This clonotype was seen ten or more times. The J gene is TRBJ2-6, the V gene TRBV20-1; TRBD1 aligns across 12 bases. J lost 4 bases, V lost 5 bases, and 15 bases had no gene match. CDR1 and CDR2 from the germline V gene are DFQATT and SNEGSKA (reference sequence). The CDR3 is 19 residues long. This CDR3 is CSAAPGQGALGSGANVLTF. CDR3 DNA sequence: TGCAGTGCTGCACCGGGACAGGGGGCCCTCGGGTCCGGGGCCAACGTCCTGACTTTC.

The chain carries TRBV5-1 and TRBJ1-1; D gene uncertain. Between the trimmed V and J ends, which lost 0 bases and 3 bases, there was a span of 9 bases. CDR1 and CDR2 (germline): SGHRS, YFSETQ. CDR3 length: 14 residues. CDR3 in amino acids: CASSLGNADTEAFF. In DNA form, the CDR3 reads TGCGCCAGCAGCTTGGGAAACGCGGACACTGAAGCTTTCTTT.

The CDR3: CASSDRQIPGGYGYTF. In DNA form, the CDR3 reads TGTGCCAGCAGCGACCGACAGATCCCTGGGGGCTATGGCTACACCTTC. The chain uses TRBV9 and TRBJ1-2; tentatively, D is TRBD1 (5 bases). There are 16 residues in the CDR3. Per germline, CDR1 SGDLS and CDR2 YYNGEE. Trimming pared 3 bases from V and 4 bases from J, leaving 19 bases between.

The V gene is TRBV6-2 or TRBV6-3, the J gene TRBJ2-7; D is perhaps TRBD2 (5 bases). Trimming left V 5 bases short and J 2 bases short, with 10 bases between. The CDR3 spans 13 residues. From germline, CDR1 is MNHEY and CDR2 SVGEGT. The CDR3 sequence is CASSGLWAYEQYF. The CDR3 nucleotides read TGTGCCAGCAGTGGACTCTGGGCCTACGAGCAGTACTTC.

This clonotype was found a few times. This rearrangement joins TRBV10-2 to TRBJ2-3; D is unclear. Between the trimmed V and J ends, which lost 4 bases and 3 bases, there was a span of 14 bases. The germline CDR1 and CDR2 sequences are WSHSY and SAAADI. The CDR3 is 15 residues long. The CDR3 bases are TGCGCCAGCAGTGGCGTAGGTTCCAAAACAGATACGCAGTATTTT. It yields the protein CASSGVGSKTDTQYF.

This clonotype was detected many times. The genes are TRBV10-2 and TRBJ1-5; no clear D. Germline lookup yields CDR1 WSHSY and CDR2 SAAADI. V lost 4 bases and J lost 4, with 11 bases in between. The CDR3 is 14 residues long. The CDR3 bases are TGCGCCAGCAGTGTGGCAGAAAGAAATCAGCCCCAGCATTTT. Protein sequence: CASSVAERNQPQHF.

The table lists this clonotype with many counts. V and J are TRBV29-1 and TRBJ1-6; the D gene is possibly TRBD1 (6 bases). V was cut by 6 bases and J by 3 bases, with 9 bases left in between. CDR3 length: 13 amino acids. In germline, CDR1 is SQVTM, CDR2 ANQGSEA. CDR3 in DNA: TGCAGCGTCAAGGACAGCTATAATTCACCCCTCCACTTT. Its protein product is CSVKDSYNSPLHF. Supplemented by reference TRBV29-1 and TRBJ1-6, the full variable domain reads SAVISQKPSRDICQRGTSLTIQCQVDSQVTMMFWYRQQPGQSLTLIATANQGSEATYESGFVIDKFPISRPNLTFSTLTVSNMSPEDSSIYLCSVKDSYNSPLHFGNGTRLTVT.

V gene TRBV10-3 combines with J gene TRBJ2-1, with D uncertain. The germline V gene has CDR1 ENHRY and CDR2 SYGVKD. V shed 4 bases and J shed 5 bases, with 9 bases lying between them. This CDR3 is built from 13 residues. CDR3 sequence: CAISAAWDNEQFF. CDR3 sequence (DNA): TGTGCCATCAGTGCCGCCTGGGACAATGAGCAGTTCTTC.

This clonotype occurred many times. V and J are TRBV7-9 and TRBJ1-1; 7 bases align to TRBD1. J lost 4 bases, V lost 1 base, and 6 bases had no gene match. The CDR3 runs 15 residues. From germline, CDR1 is SEHNR and CDR2 FQNEAQ (reference sequence). CDR3 in DNA: TGTGCCAGCAGCTTAGAAGGGACAGCGAGCACTGAAGCTTTCTTT. Translated, it gives CASSLEGTASTEAFF.

This clonotype appeared a few times. The V call is TRBV20-1, the J call TRBJ2-7, with 8 bases matching TRBD2. The CDR3 is 15 amino acids. Germline V lookup: CDR1 DFQATT, CDR2 SNEGSKA (reference sequence). J was trimmed by 4 bases and V by 5 bases; bases with no gene match: 13. This CDR3 reads CSADLIAGLRYEQYF. The CDR3 DNA reads as TGCAGTGCTGACCTTATAGCGGGGCTTCGATACGAGCAGTACTTC.

This chain joins TRBV7-8 and TRBJ2-5; D may be TRBD2 (6 bases). In germline, CDR1 is SGHVS, CDR2 FQNEAQ. Trimming shortened V by 3 bases and J by 5 bases, and 25 bases separated the two germline ends. The CDR3 runs to 18 residues. As DNA, the CDR3 is TGTGCCAGCAGCTTTGTAGTGGGGCCCAGCGGGCGTCGGGAGACCCAGTACTTC. It codes for CASSFVVGPSGRRETQYF.

The V gene is TRBV11-3, the J gene TRBJ2-5, with unresolved D. Trimming stripped 6 bases from V and 0 bases from J, with 23 bases between. Germline lookup yields CDR1 SGHNT and CDR2 YENEEA. The CDR3 has 18 amino acids. CDR3 sequence: CASSHRPMAQHYQETQYF. CDR3 nucleotide sequence: TGTGCCAGCAGTCATAGACCCATGGCACAGCACTACCAAGAGACCCAGTACTTC.

The table lists this clonotype with many counts. This CDR3 is CASSYSGGTEAFF. The CDR3 DNA reads TGTGCCAGCAGTTATTCAGGGGGCACTGAAGCTTTCTTT. The V and J genes are TRBV6-5 and TRBJ1-1; 7 bases are a match to TRBD1. This CDR3 is 13 amino acids long. Germline V gene sequence: CDR1 MNHEY, CDR2 SVGAGI. V lost 3 bases to trimming and J lost 4 bases; unmatched junction nucleotides: 2.